The clone carrying this T cell receptor beta chain was observed a few times. This record comes from a study of blood T cells in healthy people across ages. Isolation per sample recovered at least 7 million PBMCs. No fewer than 5.5 micrograms of total RNA were isolated from every sample. The use of a sample-barcoded 5' primer and a J-beta primer mix characterized a second PCR of 7 to 11 cycles. TCRdb recomputed calls from the 5' RACE reads with MiXCR, one row per CDR3 protein. The sample lists 1 million or so distinct CDR3 sequences; under 30% were seen once. This CDR3 has 15 residues. V lost 0 bases to trimming and J lost 6 bases, with 15 bases between them. CDR1 and CDR2 from the germline V gene are DFQATT and SNEGSKA (reference sequence). The same sample was also studied in work on T cells of mothers and their children. That investigation notes: According to the study, all extracted RNA entered cDNA synthesis at roughly 1.5 ug per 15 ul.

V and J are TRBV20-1 and TRBJ2-1, with no clear D. The sample comprised blood. This TCR was recovered from a girl aged 2-10 years in good health. The CDR3 region is CSARDRGRSTNEQFF. The CDR3 nucleotides read TGCAGTGCTAGAGATCGTGGTCGGTCAACCAATGAGCAGTTCTTC.